This T cell receptor beta chain was found in a study of blood T cell repertoires in COVID-19 (dated by TCRdb to about 2020). About the study as a whole: The collaborator samples originated in the United States, Italy and Spain and spanned the acute and convalescent phases of COVID-19. Deeply sampled blood TCRbeta repertoires from subjects exposed to, actively infected with, or recovered from COVID-19 were included in the dataset. The samples were drawn from two sources: the first 160 participants of the ongoing ImmuneRACE study, and about 1,300 subjects contributed by 6 global collaborators. Where HLA class I and class II types were available, the types were taken from metadata supplied by the sample provider, not from assay-based typing. The prospective study material was composed of cDNA or gDNA derived from T cells, B-cell-depleted T cells, or PBMCs. Nearly every sample came with metadata listing a de-identified subject ID, COVID-19 status, age in years and sex. The repertoires were released in a freely available public database meant as a resource for research on the immune response to SARS-CoV-2. The full study reports these points: The amount of clinical and demographic metadata varied by source and participant and was provided uncurated.

Notes on this clone: Its antigen is unknown. Base qualities were left out, and no much larger clone turns up one base away.

Each collaborating institution followed its own protocols to collect whole blood in K2EDTA tubes. Collaborator samples were shipped for TCRbeta analysis as frozen whole blood, isolated PBMCs, or DNA extracted from either sample type. The immunoSEQ Assay, a bias-controlled multiplex PCR, was used to amplify TCRbeta CDR3 regions from genomic DNA. The paper's processing steps were these. Nucleated cell counts per sample were estimated from amplification of reference gene primers within the assay. To quantify the absolute abundance of each unique TCRbeta CDR3 rearrangement, sequence reads were collapsed and filtered. For each sample, productive Simpson clonality was calculated as the square root of Simpson's diversity index over productive rearrangements. TCRdb carries this immuneACCESS record with in-frame sequences only. Its versions omit some clonotypes, under half of them owing to an unresolved V gene in the studies checked, with the rest unexplained. D and trimming were read from the DNA, whereas the V and J calls and clone size are those reported in that table. The sample records 100,000 to 150,000 clones, 80% to 90% of which are singletons. Together, the top ten hold under 3% of the sample.

From the germline V gene (reference sequence), CDR1 is SGHNT and CDR2 is YYREEE. At the junction V is shortened by 4 bases and J by 2 bases, with 10 bases in between. There are 14 amino acids in the CDR3, from cysteine to phenylalanine inclusive. Of all the DNA, just the CDR3 is kept, 42 bases in frame from base 1. The receptor chain draws on TRBV5-4 and TRBJ1-3; the best D guess is TRBD1, with 5 bases matching. The clonotype comes from a man aged 45 to 65 with active COVID-19. Material: peripheral blood. Here the CDR3 is given as CASSGDRAGNTIYF. The bases read TGTGCCAGCAGCGGCGACAGAGCTGGAAACACCATATATTTT.